Below, 21 T cell receptor beta chains from the same sample are listed, as sequenced in a study of response to subunit inactivated influenza vaccine. In TCRdb, the RT-PCR reads were re-called with MiXCR into one record per CDR3 protein. The data hold 550,000 to 800,000 distinct CDR3 sequences, with approximately 13% observed a single time. The material sequenced was PBMCs from blood, taken 14 to 15 days before vaccination. These receptors came from a man in his fifties who received an inactivated influenza vaccine.

This clonotype has just a few counts. This chain connects TRBV6-5 to TRBJ2-5; tentatively, D is TRBD2 (6 bases). The CDR3 loop spans 13 amino acids. In germline, CDR1 is MNHEY, CDR2 SVGAGI. The V end lost 3 bases, the J end lost 13 bases, and 18 bases lay between the germline ends. The CDR3 spells CASSYVSGGRPYF. CDR3 DNA: TGTGCCAGCAGTTATGTTAGCGGAGGCCGGCCGTACTTC.

This clonotype was observed a handful of times. The genes are TRBV7-9 and TRBJ1-4; D not resolved. V dropped 5 bases and J dropped 8 bases, with 12 bases sitting between them. Germline V gives CDR1 SEHNR, CDR2 FQNEAQ (reference sequence). The CDR3 loop spans 13 amino acids. For the CDR3, the DNA is TGTGCCAGCAGCCTATCGACATACGAAAAACTGTTTTTT. It specifies CASSLSTYEKLFF. Variable domain in full (rest from reference TRBV7-9 and TRBJ1-4): DTGVSQNPRHKITKRGQNVTFRCDPISEHNRLYWYRQTLGQGPEFLTYFQNEAQLEKSRLLSDRFSAERPKGSFSTLEIQRTEQGDSAMYLCASSLSTYEKLFFGSGTQLSVL.

The genes are TRBV7-2 and TRBJ1-1, with a weak D call TRBD1 (6 bases). Germline V gene data show CDR1 as SGHTA and CDR2 as FQGNSA. Trimming shortened V by 5 bases and J by 4 bases, and 17 bases separated the two germline ends. This CDR3 is built from 15 residues. The CDR3 coding sequence is TGTGCCAGCAGCCAGGAACAGGGTGGGCTCACTGAAGCTTTCTTT. Translation: CASSQEQGGLTEAFF.

V gene TRBV15 combines with J gene TRBJ2-7; TRBD1 matches 8 bases. The CDR3 length is 22 residues. J gave up 5 bases and V 0 bases, and 27 bases lay outside the gene matches. Germline V gene sequence: CDR1 LNHNV, CDR2 YYDKDF (reference sequence). This CDR3 reads CATSRDQTFRGRWQGALDEQYF. The CDR3 DNA sequence: TGTGCCACCAGCAGAGATCAGACTTTCCGGGGCAGATGGCAGGGGGCGCTTGACGAGCAGTACTTC.

The V call is TRBV5-1, the J call TRBJ1-3; TRBD1 is a possible D gene (6 bases). Germline V gene data show CDR1 as SGHRS and CDR2 as YFSETQ. Trimming left V 4 bases short and J 0 bases short, with 11 bases between. The CDR3 length is 15 residues. CDR3 loop: CASSRDTSSGNTIYF. The CDR3 DNA follows: TGCGCCAGCAGCCGGGACACCTCCTCTGGAAACACCATATATTTT.

V usage is TRBV2 and J usage is TRBJ2-5, with D perhaps assigned TRBD1 or TRBD2 (6 bases each). The CDR3 covers 16 residues. Per germline, CDR1 SNHLY and CDR2 FYNNEI. The V gene lost 10 bases and the J gene lost 1 base, with 22 bases spanning the gap. The CDR3 region is CATDYGGQGVQETQYF. Written as DNA, the CDR3 is TGTGCCACGGACTATGGGGGACAAGGGGTCCAAGAGACCCAGTACTTC.

This clonotype was seen more than once but under ten times. The CDR3 DNA reads as TGTGCCAGCAGCTCCCAGGGACTCCGCTACGAGCAGTACTTC. This gives the protein CASSSQGLRYEQYF. This chain joins TRBV21-1 and TRBJ2-7; the tabulated D call, TRBD2, remains unverified against the DNA. TRBV21-1 is classified as a pseudogene. This CDR3 is built from 14 residues.

This clonotype was counted only a few times. This sequence joins TRBV6-1 and TRBJ2-3; possible D gene TRBD2, 5 bases. V was trimmed by 1 base and J by 6 bases, leaving 11 bases between them. In germline, CDR1 is MNHNS, CDR2 SASEGT. CDR3 length: 14 amino acids. The CDR3 coding sequence is TGTGCCAGCAGTGAAGGGAGGCTTTCGGATACGCAGTATTTT. Translation gives CASSEGRLSDTQYF.

This clonotype was seen a few times. The chain employs TRBV30 and TRBJ2-1, with 7 positions matching TRBD2. In germline, CDR1 is GTSNPN, CDR2 SVGIG (reference sequence). V lost 0 bases, J lost 2 bases, and 7 bases stayed unmatched. This CDR3 region has 16 residues. The CDR3 DNA follows: TGTGCCTGGAGTGTATCTCGGGGGAGGGCCTACAATGAGCAGTTCTTC. Its translation: CAWSVSRGRAYNEQFF. Looking up the rest from reference TRBV30 and TRBJ2-1 gives the full variable domain: SQTIHQWPATLVQPVGSPLSLECTVEGTSNPNLYWYRQAAGRGLQLLFYSVGIGQISSEVPQNLSASRPQDRQFILSSKKLLLSDSGFYLCAWSVSRGRAYNEQFFGPGTRLTVL.

The V call is TRBV10-3, the J call TRBJ2-1; 9 bases match TRBD1. This CDR3 has 13 residues. Germline V lookup: CDR1 ENHRY, CDR2 SYGVKD. V shed 7 bases, J shed 8 bases, and the junction held 6 bases outside the gene matches. This CDR3 reads CAITGQGTDEQFF. CDR3 sequence (DNA): TGTGCCATCACTGGACAGGGGACGGATGAGCAGTTCTTC.

This clonotype appeared many times. The chain carries TRBV15 and TRBJ2-7; no clear D gene. This CDR3 contains 16 residues. Germline CDR1 and CDR2: LNHNV and YYDKDF (reference sequence). With 6 bases removed from V and 2 bases from J, the gap between germline ends came to 20 bases. CDR3 DNA: TGTGCCACCAGTCACTCGAGGCAGCCAGTAACCTACGAGCAGTACTTC. It translates to CATSHSRQPVTYEQYF.

This clonotype was seen more than once but under ten times. Relative to the germline gene, one junction end is altered; a read error may explain this. The rearrangement joins TRBV7-9 to TRBJ2-3; 7 bases are shared with TRBD2. CDR3 length equals 14 residues. The germline V gene encodes CDR1 SEHNR and CDR2 FQNEAQ (reference sequence). CDR3 residues: CASSLSTSRDTQYF. In DNA, the CDR3 is TGTGCCAGCAGCTTATCGACTAGCAGAGATACGCAGTATTTT.

This clonotype was recorded a few times. The chain combines TRBV27 with TRBJ2-3, with a tentative D call TRBD1 (5 bases). Germline lookup yields CDR1 MNHEY and CDR2 SMNVEV (reference sequence). The CDR3 covers 16 residues. The ends were cut back, 7 bases at V and 0 bases at J, with 17 bases in the middle. CDR3 nucleotides: TGTGCCAGCACCCTAAACCGACAGACAAGCACAGATACGCAGTATTTT. This sequence encodes CASTLNRQTSTDTQYF.

This clonotype was seen a few times. The junction differs from germline at one of its ends, possibly a read error. The V and J genes are TRBV10-2 and TRBJ2-7; unclear D gene. This CDR3 is built from 9 residues. Germline V gene sequence: CDR1 WSHSY, CDR2 SAAADI. CDR3 coding DNA: TGCGCCAGCCAGTCGGTCAGAAGCTTC. It specifies CASQSVRSF.

In this sample, this clonotype turned up a few times. This chain uses TRBV28 with TRBJ2-4, with D perhaps TRBD2 (6 bases). Germline CDR1 MDHEN, CDR2 SYDVKM. The CDR3 has 16 amino acids. V lost 10 bases and J lost 0, with 19 bases in between. CDR3 nucleotide sequence: TGTGCCACCACAGCGGCGGGGAGAGTAGCCAAAAACATTCAGTACTTC. Amino acids: CATTAAGRVAKNIQYF.

The chain couples TRBV5-4 to TRBJ2-5; no definite D call. Trimming removed 2 bases from V and 0 bases from J, with 11 bases in between. Germline CDR1 is SGHNT and CDR2 is YYREEE (reference sequence). There are 15 residues in the CDR3. Written as DNA, the CDR3 is TGTGCCAGCAGCTTTATTGGGCGGAACCAAGAGACCCAGTACTTC. This translates into CASSFIGRNQETQYF.

The V call is TRBV11-2, the J call TRBJ2-5, with D possibly TRBD1 on 6 matching bases. V dropped 0 bases and J dropped 10 bases, with 27 bases sitting between them. The germline V gene has CDR1 SGHAT and CDR2 FQNNGV. The length of the CDR3 is 18 residues. The CDR3 region has the DNA TGTGCCAGCAGCTTAGAGGCTAGTATCAGGGGCCCGGAAGGGGACCAGTACTTC. This gives the protein CASSLEASIRGPEGDQYF.

This clonotype was observed a few times. The genes are TRBV20-1 and TRBJ2-3, with TRBD2 as a possible D gene (5 bases). Per germline, CDR1 DFQATT and CDR2 SNEGSKA (reference sequence). Trimming left V 0 bases short and J 2 bases short, with 18 bases between. CDR3 length: 17 residues. The CDR3 region is CSAREAGAEHFTDTQYF. The DNA of the CDR3 is TGCAGTGCTAGAGAGGCGGGTGCCGAGCATTTCACAGATACGCAGTATTTT.

V and J are TRBV11-2 and TRBJ1-1; unclear D gene. The V gene lost 8 bases and the J gene lost 1 base, with 20 bases spanning the gap. CDR1 and CDR2 from the germline V gene are SGHAT and FQNNGV. The CDR3 consists of 16 residues. The CDR3 reads CASALTWVGRNTEAFF. The CDR3 DNA reads TGTGCCAGCGCCTTAACTTGGGTCGGACGGAACACTGAAGCTTTCTTT.

Turning to this clonotype: Being one base from a much bigger clone, this may be a read error. This chain connects TRBV5-1 to TRBJ2-7, with D possibly being TRBD2 (5 bases). The germline V gene encodes CDR1 SGHRS and CDR2 YFSETQ. CDR3 length: 12 amino acids. The CDR3 DNA is TGCGCCAGCAGCTCGACGGGGTGGGAGCTGTACTTC. Encoded protein: CASSSTGWELYF.

This clonotype was counted only a few times. The genes are TRBV20-1 and TRBJ2-7; TRBD1 agrees at 9 bases. Germline V gene lookup returns CDR1 DFQATT and CDR2 SNEGSKA (reference sequence). The CDR3 runs 13 residues. The V and J ends lost 1 base and 4 bases, in that order; junction bases with no gene match: 2. The CDR3 here is CSARGDRGYEQYF. In DNA, the CDR3 is TGCAGTGCTAGAGGAGACAGGGGGTACGAGCAGTACTTC.